A single sample gave rise to the 24 T cell receptor beta chains below, sequenced in a study of vaccination and CD4 T cells after COVID-19. What these receptors recognize is not known. Time point of the sample: late sampling 161 to 241 days after vaccination in three convalescent patients. Treatment given: roughly 10-day PBMC culture with coronavirus spike peptide pools or control peptides (ViraFEST assay). An Oncomine TCR Beta short-read assay was used to sequence the DNA from cultured CD4+ T cells. Via MiXCR, TCRdb re-called the PCR reads, giving one row per CDR3 protein. The sample has over 20,000 distinct CDR3 sequences; about 32% are singletons. This specimen consisted of CD4+ T cells from blood, cultured in vitro, obtained about 7 months after SARS-CoV-2 vaccination. The receptors shown here come from a human donor who had recovered from COVID-19.

J is TRBJ2-1 and V is TRBV6-1; TRBD1 matches at 7 bases. The ends lost 8 bases at V and 3 bases at J; junction bases unmatched: 13. The CDR3 length is 16 residues. Looked up from germline, CDR1 is MNHNS and CDR2 is SASEGT. The CDR3 region has the DNA TGTGCCAGCGCCCCAGGGGGTCGGAAAGTCTACAATGAGCAGTTCTTC. It yields the protein CASAPGGRKVYNEQFF.

This clonotype is medium-sized by share. The chain carries TRBV7-8 and TRBJ2-5; D might be TRBD2 (6 bases). The length of the CDR3 is 13 residues. Germline lookup yields CDR1 SGHVS and CDR2 FQNEAQ. Trimming removed 3 bases at V and 4 bases at J, with 9 bases between. The CDR3 reads CASSFPGVETQYF. In DNA form, the CDR3 reads TGTGCCAGCAGCTTCCCGGGAGTAGAGACCCAGTACTTC.

The rearrangement uses TRBV7-9 and TRBJ2-7; TRBD1 or TRBD2 may be the D gene (6 bases each). The CDR3 has 14 residues. Germline values: CDR1 SEHNR, CDR2 FQNEAQ (reference sequence). V lost 5 bases to trimming and J lost 3 bases, with 14 bases between them. CDR3 sequence: CASSMGGQIYEQYF. The CDR3 DNA sequence: TGTGCCAGCAGCATGGGGGGACAAATCTACGAGCAGTACTTC.

There are a few counts of this clonotype. The chain has TRBV6-9 and TRBJ1-1; D not resolved. The CDR3 is made up of 11 amino acids. CDR1 and CDR2 from the germline V gene are MNHGY and SVAAGI. V lost 6 bases, J lost 8 bases, and 10 bases lay in between. The DNA of the CDR3 is TGTGCCAGCAGCCGAGGGCAGGAAGCTTTCTTT. Its translation: CASSRGQEAFF.

This clonotype was detected only a few times. The J gene is TRBJ2-7, the V gene TRBV7-2, with D maybe TRBD2 (7 bases). The CDR3 sequence is 12 residues long. The V gene's germline CDR1 is SGHTA and CDR2 FQGNSA. Between the trimmed V and J ends, which lost 11 bases and 5 bases, there was a span of 16 bases. The chain's CDR3 is CASRGGANEQYF. In DNA, the CDR3 is TGTGCCTCACGAGGGGGGGCAAACGAGCAGTACTTC.

The chain combines TRBV5-1 with TRBJ1-6; TRBD1 aligns across 10 bases. CDR1 and CDR2 from the germline V gene are SGHRS and YFSETQ. With V trimmed by 4 bases and J by 8 bases, 9 bases remained unmatched. This CDR3 region has 16 residues. The CDR3 nucleotides read TGCGCCAGCAGCGACTTGACAGGGGGCGGTGATTCACCCCTCCACTTT. This codes for CASSDLTGGGDSPLHF.

The V gene is TRBV20-1, the J gene TRBJ2-7; 12 bases are a match to TRBD1. Germline V gene lookup returns CDR1 DFQATT and CDR2 SNEGSKA (reference sequence). V lost 2 bases to trimming and J lost 7 bases; unmatched junction nucleotides: 6. The CDR3 contains 14 residues. CDR3 DNA sequence: TGCAGTGCTAGAATGGGACAGGGGGCGAGGGAGCAGTACTTC. Protein product: CSARMGQGAREQYF.

The rearrangement joins TRBV7-2 to TRBJ2-5; 7 bases are shared with TRBD1. This CDR3 has 13 amino acids. J was trimmed by 1 base and V by 4 bases; bases with no gene match: 0. Germline V gene data show CDR1 as SGHTA and CDR2 as FQGNSA. The CDR3 region is CASSYRGQETQYF. The CDR3 nucleotides are TGTGCCAGCAGCTACAGGGGCCAAGAGACCCAGTACTTC. Supplemented by reference TRBV7-2 and TRBJ2-5, the full variable domain reads GAGVSQSPSNKVTEKGKDVELRCDPISGHTALYWYRQSLGQGLEFLIYFQGNSAPDKSGLPSDRFSAERTGGSVSTLTIQRTQQEDSAVYLCASSYRGQETQYFGPGTRLLVL.

The chain joins TRBV7-9 to TRBJ2-7; TRBD2 matches 7 bases. Germline V gene lookup returns CDR1 SEHNR and CDR2 FQNEAQ (reference sequence). V shed 8 bases and J 3 bases; nucleotides not matched to a gene: 10. The CDR3 spans 14 residues. Written as DNA, the CDR3 is TGTGCCAGCTTAAGCGGGGCAAAGTACTACGAGCAGTACTTC. Translated, it gives CASLSGAKYYEQYF. The entire variable domain, with the rest obtained from reference TRBV7-9 and TRBJ2-7, is as follows: DTGVSQNPRHKITKRGQNVTFRCDPISEHNRLYWYRQTLGQGPEFLTYFQNEAQLEKSRLLSDRFSAERPKGSFSTLEIQRTEQGDSAMYLCASLSGAKYYEQYFGPGTRLTVT.

The chain links TRBV19 to TRBJ1-5, with D possibly being TRBD1 (5 bases). The CDR3 length is 15 residues. The V end was cut by 3 bases, the J end by 4 bases, with 13 bases between. Looked up from germline, CDR1 is LNHDA and CDR2 is SQIVND (reference sequence). DNA for the CDR3: TGTGCCAGTAGTATTCGGGGGTTAGGGAATCAGCCCCAGCATTTT. This sequence encodes CASSIRGLGNQPQHF.

This clonotype showed up just a few times. The chain combines TRBV6-2 or TRBV6-3 with TRBJ2-7; either TRBD1 or TRBD2 may fit D (5 bases each). The germline V gene has CDR1 MNHEY and CDR2 SVGEGT. This CDR3 has 13 amino acids. The CDR3 sequence: CVSRQSGGYEQYF. Here the CDR3 DNA reads TGTGTCAGTCGTCAGAGTGGGGGCTACGAGCAGTACTTC.

This clonotype has only a few counts. The chain is built from TRBV6-1 and TRBJ2-1; TRBD2 is a possible D gene (5 bases). CDR1 is MNHNS, CDR2 SASEGT, per germline. The CDR3 sequence is 16 residues long. V was clipped by 0 bases and J by 6 bases, with 15 bases between them. DNA of the CDR3: TGTGCCAGCAGTGAAGCAGACGGAGTTGGAGGCAATGAGCAGTTCTTC. This codes for CASSEADGVGGNEQFF.

The chain combines TRBV20-1 with TRBJ2-5; D possibly matches TRBD1 or TRBD2 (5 bases each). The length of the CDR3 is 14 residues. Trimming shortened V by 3 bases and J by 2 bases, and 13 bases separated the two germline ends. Germline V lookup: CDR1 DFQATT, CDR2 SNEGSKA (reference sequence). The CDR3 loop reads CSASRELPQETQYF. Written as DNA, the CDR3 is TGCAGTGCTAGCAGGGAGTTACCTCAAGAGACCCAGTACTTC.

V is TRBV20-1 and J is TRBJ2-1; TRBD2 might be the D (5 bases). The V gene lost 0 bases and the J gene lost 7 bases, with 16 bases spanning the gap. Germline V CDR1 and CDR2: DFQATT, SNEGSKA (reference sequence). This CDR3 is 15 amino acids long. The CDR3 DNA sequence: TGCAGTGCTAGAGATGGAGCGGCATCGGGGAATGAGCAGTTCTTC. It is translated as CSARDGAASGNEQFF.

This clonotype qualifies as medium-sized (0.01 to 0.1%). The chain has TRBV27 and TRBJ1-2; D call uncertain. This CDR3 region has 13 residues. The germline V gene has CDR1 MNHEY and CDR2 SMNVEV (reference sequence). Deletions cut 2 bases from V and 4 bases from J, with 8 bases between. DNA for the CDR3: TGTGCCAGCAGTTTAGTAAGAGGCTATGGCTACACCTTC. Translating it yields CASSLVRGYGYTF.

This chain connects TRBV7-2 to TRBJ2-1; D ambiguous. The ends were cut back, 5 bases at V and 2 bases at J, with 1 base in the middle. The germline V gene has CDR1 SGHTA and CDR2 FQGNSA. CDR3 length equals 11 residues. The CDR3 DNA follows: TGTGCCAGCAGCCCCTACAATGAGCAGTTCTTC. This sequence encodes CASSPYNEQFF.

The chain carries TRBV7-3 and TRBJ2-3, with 11 nucleotides matching TRBD2. The germline V gene encodes CDR1 SGHTA and CDR2 FQGTGA. The trim removed 10 bases at V and 4 bases at J, leaving 4 bases unmatched. CDR3 length equals 13 residues. DNA for the CDR3: TGTGCCAACCCACTAGCGGGAGCAGATACGCAGTATTTT. It translates to CANPLAGADTQYF.

J is TRBJ2-3 and V is TRBV7-2; 7 bases are shared with TRBD2. CDR1 and CDR2 from the germline V gene are SGHTA and FQGNSA. The V and J ends lost 4 bases and 0 bases, in that order; junction bases with no gene match: 4. The CDR3 runs 15 residues. The CDR3 is CASSSSGLSTDTQYF. CDR3 sequence (DNA): TGTGCCAGCAGCTCTAGCGGATTGAGCACAGATACGCAGTATTTT.

A remark on this clonotype: Germline is not matched at one junction end, which may reflect a read error. The J gene is TRBJ2-1, the V gene TRBV7-8; D possibly corresponds to TRBD2 (6 bases). In germline, CDR1 is SGHVS, CDR2 FQNEAQ. The CDR3 is 14 amino acids. The CDR3 loop is CAGSFLATYNEQFF. For the CDR3, the DNA is TGTGCCGGCAGCTTCCTAGCGACCTACAATGAGCAGTTCTTC.

The chain joins TRBV28 to TRBJ1-6; tentative D call: TRBD1 (5 bases). Germline CDR1 reads MDHEN; CDR2 reads SYDVKM. The CDR3 loop spans 18 amino acids. Trimming left V 7 bases short and J 2 bases short, with 21 bases between. This chain's CDR3 is CASMVGYQGGTYNSPLHF. The CDR3 coding sequence is TGTGCCAGCATGGTGGGGTATCAGGGAGGAACCTATAATTCACCCCTCCACTTT.

The chain uses TRBV20-1 and TRBJ2-1; 8 nucleotides match TRBD2. Trimming took 3 bases from V and 9 from J; bases not matched to a gene: 19. Germline V gene data show CDR1 as DFQATT and CDR2 as SNEGSKA (reference sequence). This CDR3 has 17 amino acids. The CDR3 sequence is CSASSFQRGTIGVEQFF. CDR3 DNA sequence: TGCAGTGCTAGCAGTTTCCAGCGGGGGACCATTGGGGTTGAGCAGTTCTTC.

The CDR3 region is CASSREGLETQYF. In nucleotides, the CDR3 is TGTGCCAGCAGCCGGGAGGGCCTAGAGACCCAGTACTTC. The gene calls are TRBV7-2 and TRBJ2-5; 8 bases align to TRBD2. This CDR3 region has 13 residues. The germline V gene has CDR1 SGHTA and CDR2 FQGNSA. Unmatched junction bases numbered 3, after V lost 5 bases and J lost 4 bases.

The rearrangement joins TRBV6-1 to TRBJ2-7; D unclear. Deletions cut 1 base from V and 5 bases from J, with 6 bases between. The CDR3 length is 12 residues. Germline assignment: CDR1 MNHNS and CDR2 SASEGT. CDR3 sequence reads: CASSEEWDEQYF. The CDR3 bases are TGTGCCAGCAGTGAAGAGTGGGACGAGCAGTACTTC.

In nucleotides, the CDR3 is TGTGCCAGCACCCCATGGGGCGGGAGTAATGAGCAGTTCTTC. Translation gives CASTPWGGSNEQFF. This chain links TRBV27 with TRBJ2-1; 7 bases are a match to TRBD2. V was pared by 7 bases and J by 7 bases, with 10 bases of the junction left unmatched. The germline V gene has CDR1 MNHEY and CDR2 SMNVEV (reference sequence). The CDR3 totals 14 residues.